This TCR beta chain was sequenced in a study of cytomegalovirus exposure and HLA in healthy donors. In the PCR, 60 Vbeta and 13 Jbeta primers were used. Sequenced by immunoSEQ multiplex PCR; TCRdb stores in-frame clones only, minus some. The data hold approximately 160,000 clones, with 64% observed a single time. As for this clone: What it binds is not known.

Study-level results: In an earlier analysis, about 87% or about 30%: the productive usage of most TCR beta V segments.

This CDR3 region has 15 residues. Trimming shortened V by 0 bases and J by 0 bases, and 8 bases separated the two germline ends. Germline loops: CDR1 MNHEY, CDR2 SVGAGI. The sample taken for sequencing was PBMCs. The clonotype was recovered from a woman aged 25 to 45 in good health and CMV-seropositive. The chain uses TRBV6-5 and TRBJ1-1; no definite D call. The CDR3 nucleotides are TGTGCCAGCAGTTACTCACCAGGAATGAACACTGAAGCTTTCTTT. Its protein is CASSYSPGMNTEAFF.